Given below is one TCR beta chain in context. No antigen is known for it. The record originates from a study of post-analysis software for immune sequencing data. About the study: The courses of disease that were included comprised relapsing-remitting, secondary progressive and progressive-relapsing multiple sclerosis. Study-level results: Compared with controls, patients had more of roughly five TRBV segments, including TRBV5-6, TRBV5-1 and TRBV20-1. When compared against controls, multiple sclerosis patients showed significantly lower normalized Chao1 diversity. Analysis by F measure revealed that same-batch samples clustered strongly together.

Included in the TCR beta cDNA libraries were unique molecular identifiers. The authors obtained roughly 550,000 cDNA molecules from roughly 1 to 10 million T cells. TCRdb re-called the PCR reads through MiXCR, storing one row per CDR3 protein. The profile covers 750,000 to 950,000 distinct CDR3 sequences, with 53% appearing a single time and approximately 4.5% taken by the ten largest. With 4 bases removed from V and 0 bases from J, the gap between germline ends came to 16 bases. Germline-derived CDR1 and CDR2 are SQVTM and ANQGSEA. The CDR3 runs 15 residues. Input material: blood. This clonotype was sampled from a girl aged 10 to 17 with multiple sclerosis. The chain uses TRBV29-1 and TRBJ2-7; possibly TRBD1 for D (6 bases). The CDR3 bases are TGCAGCGTTGGTTACAGGGCAAGGAGCTCCTACGAGCAGTACTTC. The encoded protein is CSVGYRARSSYEQYF.